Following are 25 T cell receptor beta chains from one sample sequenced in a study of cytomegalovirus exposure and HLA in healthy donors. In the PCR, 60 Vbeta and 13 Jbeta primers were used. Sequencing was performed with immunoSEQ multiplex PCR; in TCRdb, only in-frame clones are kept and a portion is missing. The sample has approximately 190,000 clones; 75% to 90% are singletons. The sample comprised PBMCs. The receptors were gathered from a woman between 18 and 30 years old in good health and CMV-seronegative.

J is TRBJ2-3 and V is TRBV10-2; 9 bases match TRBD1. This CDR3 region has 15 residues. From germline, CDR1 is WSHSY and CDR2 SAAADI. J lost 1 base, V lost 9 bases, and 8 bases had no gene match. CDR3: CASSGTGLGTDTQYF. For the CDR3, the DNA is TGCGCCAGTTCCGGGACAGGGCTTGGCACAGATACGCAGTATTTT.

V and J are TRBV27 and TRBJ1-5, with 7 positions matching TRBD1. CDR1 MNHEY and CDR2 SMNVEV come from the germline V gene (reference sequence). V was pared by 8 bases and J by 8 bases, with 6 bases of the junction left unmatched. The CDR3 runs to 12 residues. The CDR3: CASGIQGEPQHF. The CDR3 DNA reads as TGTGCCAGCGGGATCCAGGGGGAGCCCCAGCATTTT.

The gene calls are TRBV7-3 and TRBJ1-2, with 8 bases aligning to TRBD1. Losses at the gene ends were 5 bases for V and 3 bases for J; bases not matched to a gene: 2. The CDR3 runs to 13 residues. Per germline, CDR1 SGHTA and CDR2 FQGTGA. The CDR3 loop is CASSPQGDYGYTF. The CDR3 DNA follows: TGTGCCAGCAGCCCACAGGGGGACTATGGCTACACCTTC.

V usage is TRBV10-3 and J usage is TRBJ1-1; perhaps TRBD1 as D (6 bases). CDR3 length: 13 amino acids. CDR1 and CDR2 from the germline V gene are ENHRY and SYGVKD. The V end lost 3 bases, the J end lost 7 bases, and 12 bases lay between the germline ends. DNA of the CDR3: TGTGCCATCAGTGATGGGGGCAGAGTTGAAGCTTTCTTT. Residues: CAISDGGRVEAFF.

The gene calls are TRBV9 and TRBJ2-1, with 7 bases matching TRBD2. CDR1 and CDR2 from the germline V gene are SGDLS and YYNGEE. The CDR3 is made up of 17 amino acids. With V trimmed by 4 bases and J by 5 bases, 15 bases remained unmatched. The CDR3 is CASSSPSRDYMNNEQFF. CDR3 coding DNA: TGTGCCAGCAGCTCCCCCTCCCGGGACTACATGAACAATGAGCAGTTCTTC.

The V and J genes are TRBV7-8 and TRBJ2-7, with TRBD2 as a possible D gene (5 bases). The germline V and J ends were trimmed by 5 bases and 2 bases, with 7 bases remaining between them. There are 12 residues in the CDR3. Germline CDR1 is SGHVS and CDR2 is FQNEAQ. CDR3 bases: TGTGCCAGCAGCCGGGGAGCCTACGAGCAGTACTTC. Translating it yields CASSRGAYEQYF.

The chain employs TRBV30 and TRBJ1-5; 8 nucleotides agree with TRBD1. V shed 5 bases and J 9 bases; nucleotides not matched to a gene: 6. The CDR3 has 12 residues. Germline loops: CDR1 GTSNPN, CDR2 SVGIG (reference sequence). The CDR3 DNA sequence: TGTGCCTGGGGACAGGGCGGTTTGCCCCAGCATTTT. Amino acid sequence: CAWGQGGLPQHF. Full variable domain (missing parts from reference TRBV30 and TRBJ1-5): SQTIHQWPATLVQPVGSPLSLECTVEGTSNPNLYWYRQAAGRGLQLLFYSVGIGQISSEVPQNLSASRPQDRQFILSSKKLLLSDSGFYLCAWGQGGLPQHFGDGTRLSIL.

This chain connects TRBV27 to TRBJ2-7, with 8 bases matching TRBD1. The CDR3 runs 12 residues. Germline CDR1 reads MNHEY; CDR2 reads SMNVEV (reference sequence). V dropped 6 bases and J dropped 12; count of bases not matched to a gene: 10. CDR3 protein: CASSARQGPRYF. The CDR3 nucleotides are TGTGCCAGCAGCGCGAGACAGGGGCCCAGGTACTTC.

The CDR3 loop reads CASHGVDEQFF. The CDR3 region has the DNA TGTGCCAGCCACGGGGTGGATGAGCAGTTCTTC. The chain employs TRBV7-2 and TRBJ2-1; D perhaps matches TRBD2 (5 bases). The CDR3 loop spans 11 amino acids. Germline V gene data show CDR1 as SGHTA and CDR2 as FQGNSA. V gave up 8 bases and J gave up 8 bases, with 10 bases separating them.

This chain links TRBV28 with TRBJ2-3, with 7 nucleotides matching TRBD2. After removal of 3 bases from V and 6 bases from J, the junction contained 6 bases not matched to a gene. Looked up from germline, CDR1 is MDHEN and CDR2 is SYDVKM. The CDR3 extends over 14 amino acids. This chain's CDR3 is CASSLPGGRDTQYF. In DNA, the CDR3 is TGTGCCAGCAGTTTGCCGGGGGGTCGGGATACGCAGTATTTT.

CDR3 loop: CASSLLGQGTQPQHF. CDR3 nucleotides: TGTGCCAGCAGTTTATTGGGACAGGGGACTCAGCCCCAGCATTTT. The rearrangement uses TRBV27 and TRBJ1-5; TRBD1 agrees at 10 bases. CDR1 MNHEY and CDR2 SMNVEV come from the germline V gene (reference sequence). This CDR3 spans 15 amino acids. The junction had 3 bases not matched to a gene; V was cut back by 1 base and J by 6 bases.

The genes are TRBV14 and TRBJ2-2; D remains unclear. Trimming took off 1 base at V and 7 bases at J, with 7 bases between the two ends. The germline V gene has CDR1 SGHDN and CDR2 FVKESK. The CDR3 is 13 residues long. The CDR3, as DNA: TGTGCCAGCAGCCAAGTTATCGGCGGGGAGCTGTTTTTT. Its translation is CASSQVIGGELFF.

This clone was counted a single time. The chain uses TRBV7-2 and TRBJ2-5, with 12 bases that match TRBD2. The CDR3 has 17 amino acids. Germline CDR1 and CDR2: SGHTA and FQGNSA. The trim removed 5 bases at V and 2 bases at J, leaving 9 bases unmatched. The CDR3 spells CASSLGLAGGLQETQYF. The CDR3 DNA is TGTGCCAGCAGCCTCGGGCTAGCGGGGGGGTTACAAGAGACCCAGTACTTC.

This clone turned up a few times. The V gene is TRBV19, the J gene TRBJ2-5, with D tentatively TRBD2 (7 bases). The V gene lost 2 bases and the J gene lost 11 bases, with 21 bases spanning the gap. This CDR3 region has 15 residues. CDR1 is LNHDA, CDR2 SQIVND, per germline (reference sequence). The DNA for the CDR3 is TGTGCCAGTAGTATAAGGGGGGGCCCCCTTGGGGAGCAGTACTTC. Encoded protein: CASSIRGGPLGEQYF.

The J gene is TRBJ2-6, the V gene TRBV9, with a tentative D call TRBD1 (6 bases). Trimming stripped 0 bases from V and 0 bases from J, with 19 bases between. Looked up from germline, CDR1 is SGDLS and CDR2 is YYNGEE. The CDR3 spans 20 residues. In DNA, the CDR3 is TGTGCCAGCAGCGTAGGGGCAGGGGCTAGCCTCTTCTCTGGGGCCAACGTCCTGACTTTC. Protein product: CASSVGAGASLFSGANVLTF.

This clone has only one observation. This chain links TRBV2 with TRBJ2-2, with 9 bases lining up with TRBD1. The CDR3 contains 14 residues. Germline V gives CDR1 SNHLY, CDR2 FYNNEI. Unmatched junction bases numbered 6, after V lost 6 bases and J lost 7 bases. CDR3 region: CASSVGQGSGELFF. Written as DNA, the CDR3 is TGTGCCAGCAGCGTGGGACAGGGAAGCGGGGAGCTGTTTTTT.

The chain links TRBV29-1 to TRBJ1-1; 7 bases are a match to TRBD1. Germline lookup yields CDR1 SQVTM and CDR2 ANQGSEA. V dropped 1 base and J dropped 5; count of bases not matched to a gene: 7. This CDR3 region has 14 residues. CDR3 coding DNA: TGCAGCGTTGAAGCGGGGGCAGGGGGAACTGAAGCTTTCTTT. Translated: CSVEAGAGGTEAFF. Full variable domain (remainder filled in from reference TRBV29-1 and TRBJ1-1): SAVISQKPSRDICQRGTSLTIQCQVDSQVTMMFWYRQQPGQSLTLIATANQGSEATYESGFVIDKFPISRPNLTFSTLTVSNMSPEDSSIYLCSVEAGAGGTEAFFGQGTRLTVV.

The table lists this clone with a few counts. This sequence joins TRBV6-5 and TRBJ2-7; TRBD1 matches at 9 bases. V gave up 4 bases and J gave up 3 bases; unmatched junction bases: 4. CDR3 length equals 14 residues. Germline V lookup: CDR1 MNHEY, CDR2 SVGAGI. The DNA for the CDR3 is TGTGCCAGCAGTTCCGGGACAGGGAACTACGAGCAGTACTTC. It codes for CASSSGTGNYEQYF.

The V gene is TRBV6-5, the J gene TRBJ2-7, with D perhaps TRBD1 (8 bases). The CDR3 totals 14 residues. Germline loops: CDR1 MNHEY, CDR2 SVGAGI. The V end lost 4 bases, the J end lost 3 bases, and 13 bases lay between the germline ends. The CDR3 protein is CASSSGGGGYEQYF. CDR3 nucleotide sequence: TGTGCCAGCAGTTCAGGGGGCGGGGGCTACGAGCAGTACTTC.

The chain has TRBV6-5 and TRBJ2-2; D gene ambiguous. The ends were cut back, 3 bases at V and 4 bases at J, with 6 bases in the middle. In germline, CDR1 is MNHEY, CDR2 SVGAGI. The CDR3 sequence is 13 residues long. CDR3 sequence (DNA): TGTGCCAGCAGTTATACAGCCACCGGGGAGCTGTTTTTT. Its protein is CASSYTATGELFF.

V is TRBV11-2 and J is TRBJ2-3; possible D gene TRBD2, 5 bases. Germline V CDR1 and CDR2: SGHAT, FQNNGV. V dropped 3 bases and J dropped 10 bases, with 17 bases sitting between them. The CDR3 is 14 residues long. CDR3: CASSFGQEARSQYF. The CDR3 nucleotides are TGTGCCAGCAGCTTCGGGCAGGAGGCTCGATCGCAGTATTTT. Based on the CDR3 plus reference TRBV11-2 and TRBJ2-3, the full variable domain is EAGVAQSPRYKIIEKRQSVAFWCNPISGHATLYWYQQILGQGPKLLIQFQNNGVVDDSQLPKDRFSAERLKGVDSTLKIQPAKLEDSAVYLCASSFGQEARSQYFGPGTRLTVL.

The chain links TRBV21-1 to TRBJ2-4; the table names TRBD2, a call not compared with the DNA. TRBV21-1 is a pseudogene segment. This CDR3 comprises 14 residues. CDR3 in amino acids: CASKRLAVKNIQYF. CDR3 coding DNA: TGTGCCAGCAAGAGACTAGCGGTCAAAAACATTCAGTACTTC.

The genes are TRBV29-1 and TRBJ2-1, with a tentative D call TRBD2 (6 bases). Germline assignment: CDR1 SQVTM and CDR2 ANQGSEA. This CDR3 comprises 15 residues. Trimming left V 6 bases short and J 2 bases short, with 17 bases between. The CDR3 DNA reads TGCAGCGTCGAAACAGCGGGCGCCCCCTACAATGAGCAGTTCTTC. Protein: CSVETAGAPYNEQFF.

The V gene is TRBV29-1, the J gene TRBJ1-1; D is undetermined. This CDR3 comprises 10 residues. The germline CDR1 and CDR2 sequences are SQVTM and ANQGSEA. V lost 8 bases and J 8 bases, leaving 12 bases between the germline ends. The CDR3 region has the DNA TGCAGCCTTAGCGACAACGAAGCTTTCTTT. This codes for CSLSDNEAFF. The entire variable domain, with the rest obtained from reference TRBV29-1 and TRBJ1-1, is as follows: SAVISQKPSRDICQRGTSLTIQCQVDSQVTMMFWYRQQPGQSLTLIATANQGSEATYESGFVIDKFPISRPNLTFSTLTVSNMSPEDSSIYLCSLSDNEAFFGQGTRLTVV.

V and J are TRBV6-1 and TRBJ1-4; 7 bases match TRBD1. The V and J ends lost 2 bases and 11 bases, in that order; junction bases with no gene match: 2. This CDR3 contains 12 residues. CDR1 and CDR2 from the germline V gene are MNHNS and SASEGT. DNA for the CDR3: TGTGCCAGCAGTGAACCCAGGGGGAAACTGTTTTTT. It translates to CASSEPRGKLFF.